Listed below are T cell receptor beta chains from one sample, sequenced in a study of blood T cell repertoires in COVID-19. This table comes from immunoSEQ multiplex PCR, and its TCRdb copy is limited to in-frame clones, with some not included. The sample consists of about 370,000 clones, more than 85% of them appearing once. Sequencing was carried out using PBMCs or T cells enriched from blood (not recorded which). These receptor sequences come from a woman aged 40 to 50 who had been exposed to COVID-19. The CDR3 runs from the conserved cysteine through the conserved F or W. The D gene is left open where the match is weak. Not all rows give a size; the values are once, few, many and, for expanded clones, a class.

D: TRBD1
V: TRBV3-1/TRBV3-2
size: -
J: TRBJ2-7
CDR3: CASSGGQGSSYEQYF
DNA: TGTGCCAGCAGCGGTGGACAGGGTAGCTCCTACGAGCAGTACTTC

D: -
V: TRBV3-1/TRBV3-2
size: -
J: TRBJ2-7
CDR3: CASSHSSAPVEQYF
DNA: TGTGCCAGCAGCCACAGTAGCGCCCCCGTCGAGCAGTACTTC

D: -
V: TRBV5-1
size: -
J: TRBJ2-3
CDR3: CASSLDSGGRTDTQYF
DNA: TGCGCCAGCAGCTTGGATTCTGGGGGCCGCACAGATACGCAGTATTTT

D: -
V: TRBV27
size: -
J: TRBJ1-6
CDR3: CASAVWQDNSPLHF
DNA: TGTGCCAGCGCCGTGTGGCAGGATAATTCACCCCTCCACTTT

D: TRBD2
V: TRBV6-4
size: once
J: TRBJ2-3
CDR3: CASSAPWASGSIWRADTQYF
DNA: TGTGCCAGCAGTGCCCCGTGGGCTAGCGGGAGTATCTGGCGAGCAGATACGCAGTATTTT

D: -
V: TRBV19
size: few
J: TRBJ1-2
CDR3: CASKNPGSIKKGYTF
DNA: TGTGCCAGTAAGAACCCGGGGTCAATTAAGAAGGGCTACACCTTC

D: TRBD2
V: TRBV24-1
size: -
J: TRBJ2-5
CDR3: CATSDGTSGSLRETQYF
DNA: TGTGCCACCAGTGATGGGACTAGCGGGAGTCTGAGGGAGACCCAGTACTTC

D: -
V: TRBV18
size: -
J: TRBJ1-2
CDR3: CASSPQTENYGYTF
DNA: TGTGCCAGCTCACCCCAGACAGAAAACTATGGCTACACCTTC

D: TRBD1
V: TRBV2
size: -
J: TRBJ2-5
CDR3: CASSEPGQKETQYF
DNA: TGTGCCAGCAGCGAACCGGGACAGAAAGAGACCCAGTACTTC

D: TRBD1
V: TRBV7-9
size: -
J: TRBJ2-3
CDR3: CASSLGRGRDTQYF
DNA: TGTGCCAGCAGCTTAGGCAGGGGGCGAGATACGCAGTATTTT

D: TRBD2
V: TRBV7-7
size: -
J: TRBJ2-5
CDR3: CASSLESGTSYETQYF
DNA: TGTGCTAGCAGCTTAGAGTCTGGGACTAGCTATGAGACCCAGTACTTC

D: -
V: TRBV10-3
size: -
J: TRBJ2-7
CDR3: CAISEGGEQYF
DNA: TGTGCCATCAGTGAGGGGGGGGAGCAGTACTTC

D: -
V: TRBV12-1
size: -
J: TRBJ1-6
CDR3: CASSFLRDTNSPLHF
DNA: TGTGCCAGCAGCTTCCTCCGGGACACTAATTCACCCCTCCACTTT

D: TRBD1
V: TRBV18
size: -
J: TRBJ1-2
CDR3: CASSPSGTGGKGYTF
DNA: TGTGCCAGCTCACCCTCCGGGACAGGGGGAAAGGGCTACACCTTC

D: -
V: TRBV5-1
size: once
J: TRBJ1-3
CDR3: CASSLSPTVSGNTIYF
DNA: TGCGCCAGCAGCTTATCCCCCACGGTCTCTGGAAACACCATATATTTT

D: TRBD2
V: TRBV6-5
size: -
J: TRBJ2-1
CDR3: CASSYEGSGNEQFF
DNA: TGTGCCAGCAGTTACGAAGGTAGCGGGAATGAGCAGTTCTTC

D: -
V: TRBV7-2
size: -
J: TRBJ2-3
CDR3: CASSTYRRTDTQYF
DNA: TGTGCCAGCAGCACATATCGCAGGACAGATACGCAGTATTTT